One T cell receptor beta chain is described in this entry. As yet, its antigen is unknown. Just one base apart from a much larger clone, this may be a read error. The entry originates in a study of early T cells in non-severe SARS-CoV-2 infection. The CDR3 spans 15 residues. CDR1 and CDR2 from the germline V gene are LGHNA and YSLEER. TCRdb re-analysed the 5' RACE reads in MiXCR, keeping a single row per CDR3 protein. The data contain about 30,000 distinct CDR3 sequences, roughly 5.4% of them seen just once; the ten biggest clones take up roughly 0.88%. Study observations and caveats: Anti-spike CD8 responses were favored in VDJdb matching, and private and CD4 specificities were missed.

Sequences were obtained from whole blood. The chain recombines TRBV4-3 with TRBJ1-6; perhaps TRBD1 as D (5 bases). The TCR originated in an adult who was a healthcare worker with PCR-confirmed SARS-CoV-2 infection or an uninfected control (not recorded which). The CDR3 nucleotides read TGCGCCAGCAGCCAGGCGACAGTGAATAATTCATCCCTCCACTTT. Protein sequence: CASSQATVNNSSLHF.